Presented here are 2 T cell receptor beta chains from one specimen sequenced in a study of blood T cell repertoires in COVID-19. This table comes from immunoSEQ multiplex PCR, and its TCRdb copy is limited to in-frame clones, with some not included. The sample includes under 200,000 clones, around 87% of them seen just once. Source material: PBMCs or T cells enriched from blood (not recorded which). Source of these receptors: a woman aged 45-65 years who had recovered from COVID-19.

Written as DNA, the CDR3 is TGTGCCAGCAGCACCATCGGGCTAGCGGATGAGCAGTTCTTC. Protein product: CASSTIGLADEQFF. The chain uses TRBV5-5 and TRBJ2-1; 7 bases agree with TRBD2. After removal of 4 bases from V and 8 bases from J, the junction contained 9 bases not matched to a gene. Germline CDR1 is SGHKS and CDR2 is YYEKEE (reference sequence). This CDR3 is 14 amino acids long.

The chain recombines TRBV4-2 with TRBJ2-2; D is unclear. Between the trimmed V and J ends, which lost 4 bases and 4 bases, there was a span of 10 bases. This CDR3 comprises 14 residues. CDR1 is LGHNA and CDR2 is YNFKEQ in the germline V gene. CDR3 DNA sequence: TGTGCCAGCAGCCCCCCCCTAGGCACCGGGGAGCTGTTTTTT. It encodes CASSPPLGTGELFF.